This T cell receptor (beta chain) was sequenced during a study of T cell responses to AZD1222 COVID-19 vaccine. Losses at the gene ends were 0 bases for V and 0 bases for J; bases not matched to a gene: 5. The CDR3 runs to 17 residues. Germline CDR1 is LGHDT and CDR2 is YNNKEL (reference sequence). This clone was recorded once. Profiling relied on immunoSEQ multiplex PCR, and the TCRdb table lists in-frame clones only, not all of them. This table holds over 65,000 clones, roughly nine tenths found once. Sequenced material: peripheral blood, taken on day 0 of AZD1222 vaccination. The chain joins TRBV3-1 (or the pseudogene TRBV3-2) to TRBJ2-3, with 8 nucleotides matching TRBD2. The TCR comes from an adult in good health. The CDR3, as DNA: TGTGCCAGCAGCCAAGATCGACTAGCGCGCAGCACAGATACGCAGTATTTT. It specifies CASSQDRLARSTDTQYF.